This T cell receptor (beta chain) emerged from a study of shared clonotypes between healthy human individuals. Whole-study context: The study used three CD4 naive, three CD4 memory, two CD8 naive and one CD8 memory plate per donor.

The data were produced by immunoSEQ multiplex PCR, yet TCRdb's version contains in-frame clones alone and is incomplete. The sample holds millions of clones, roughly 95% seen once. CD4+ cells were split into CD45RA+ naive and CD45RA-negative memory subsets. Germline CDR1 reads MNHNS; CDR2 reads SASEGT. The CDR3 is 14 amino acids. Trimming removed 5 bases at V and 3 bases at J, with 13 bases between. Material: naive CD4+ T cells sorted from blood. The subset denotes: CD45RA+ positively selected. The source is a man aged 18 to 30 in good health. The chain has TRBV6-1 and TRBJ1-2; D is unclear. This CDR3 is CASSPILGDYGYTF. The CDR3 DNA sequence: TGTGCCAGCAGTCCCATTCTGGGAGACTATGGCTACACCTTC.